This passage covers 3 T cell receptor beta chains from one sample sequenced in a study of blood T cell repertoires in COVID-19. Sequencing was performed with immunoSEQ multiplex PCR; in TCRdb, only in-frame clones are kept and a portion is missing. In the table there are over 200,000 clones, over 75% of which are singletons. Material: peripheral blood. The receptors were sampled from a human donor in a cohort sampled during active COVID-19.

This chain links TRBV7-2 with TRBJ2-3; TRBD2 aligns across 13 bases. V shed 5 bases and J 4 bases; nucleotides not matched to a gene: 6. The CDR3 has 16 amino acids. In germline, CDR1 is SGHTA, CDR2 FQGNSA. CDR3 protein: CASSMRLAGGADTQYF. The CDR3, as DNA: TGTGCCAGCAGCATGCGACTAGCGGGAGGAGCAGATACGCAGTATTTT.

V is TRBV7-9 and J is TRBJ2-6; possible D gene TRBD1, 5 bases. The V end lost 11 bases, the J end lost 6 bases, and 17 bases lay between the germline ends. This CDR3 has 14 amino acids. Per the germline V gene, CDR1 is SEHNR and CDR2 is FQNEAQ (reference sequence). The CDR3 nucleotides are TGTGCCGGTGCAGGGATCGTGGAGGCCAACGTCCTGACTTTC. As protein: CAGAGIVEANVLTF.

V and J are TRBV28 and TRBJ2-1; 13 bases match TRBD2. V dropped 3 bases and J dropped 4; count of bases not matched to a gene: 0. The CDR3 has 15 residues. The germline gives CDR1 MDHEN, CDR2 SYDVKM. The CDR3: CASSLTSGRYNEQFF. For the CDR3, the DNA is TGTGCCAGCAGTTTGACTAGCGGGAGGTACAATGAGCAGTTCTTC.